The T cell receptor (beta chain) under discussion was sequenced for a study of shared T cell receptors in the human thymus. Per germline, CDR1 SGDLS and CDR2 YYNGEE. CDR3 size: 18 residues. V shed 0 bases and J shed 0 bases, with 19 bases lying between them. Profiling relied on immunoSEQ multiplex PCR, and the TCRdb table lists in-frame clones only, not all of them. This table has 500,000 to 750,000 clones, around 89% appearing once. These records were also assigned to another study, of human thymus T cells. This second study notes: Corrective surgery for congenital heart defects was being performed on the healthy Finnish infants who were the donors. Corrective cardiac operations yielded the resected thymus tissue. Thymic and blood repertoires seemed to favor certain V and J genes. A high degree of thymic repertoire overlap among unrelated individuals was reported in related research.

This chain uses TRBV9 with TRBJ2-7; D is unresolved. The receptor was derived from a boy under three years old with a congenital heart defect. The sequencing input was thymocytes. The chain's CDR3 is CASSVGPPTGTHSYEQYF. The CDR3 coding sequence is TGTGCCAGCAGCGTAGGGCCCCCGACGGGTACCCACTCCTACGAGCAGTACTTC.